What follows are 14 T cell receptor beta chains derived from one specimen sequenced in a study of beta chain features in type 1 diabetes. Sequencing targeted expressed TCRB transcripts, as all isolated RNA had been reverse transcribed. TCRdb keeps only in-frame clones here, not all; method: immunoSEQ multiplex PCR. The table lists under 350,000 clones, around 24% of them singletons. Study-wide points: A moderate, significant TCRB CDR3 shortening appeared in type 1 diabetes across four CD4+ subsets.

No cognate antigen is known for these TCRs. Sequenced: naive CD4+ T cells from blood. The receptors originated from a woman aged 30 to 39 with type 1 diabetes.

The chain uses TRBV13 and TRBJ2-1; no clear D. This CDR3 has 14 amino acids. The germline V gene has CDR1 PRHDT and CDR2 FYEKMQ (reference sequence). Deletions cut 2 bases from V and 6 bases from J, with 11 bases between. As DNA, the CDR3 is TGTGCCAGCAGCTTACGGAGCGTCTCCAATGAGCAGTTCTTC. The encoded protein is CASSLRSVSNEQFF.

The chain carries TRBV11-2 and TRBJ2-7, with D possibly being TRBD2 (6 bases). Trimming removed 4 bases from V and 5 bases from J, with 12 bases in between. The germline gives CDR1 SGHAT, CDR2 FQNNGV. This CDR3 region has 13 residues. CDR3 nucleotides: TGTGCCAGCAGCTCGGGGGTCCCCAACGAGCAGTACTTC. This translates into CASSSGVPNEQYF.

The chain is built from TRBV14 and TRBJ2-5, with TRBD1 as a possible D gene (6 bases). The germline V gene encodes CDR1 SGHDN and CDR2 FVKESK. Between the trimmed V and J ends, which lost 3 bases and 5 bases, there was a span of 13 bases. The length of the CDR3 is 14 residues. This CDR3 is CASSHNRVLETQYF. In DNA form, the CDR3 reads TGTGCCAGCAGCCATAACAGGGTTTTGGAGACCCAGTACTTC.

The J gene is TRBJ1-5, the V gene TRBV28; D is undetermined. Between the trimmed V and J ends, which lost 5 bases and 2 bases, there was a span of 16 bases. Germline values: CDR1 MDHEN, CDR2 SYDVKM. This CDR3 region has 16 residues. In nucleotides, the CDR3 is TGTGCCAGCAGTACCCTCCTATTTGAGGGCAATCAGCCCCAGCATTTT. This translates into CASSTLLFEGNQPQHF.

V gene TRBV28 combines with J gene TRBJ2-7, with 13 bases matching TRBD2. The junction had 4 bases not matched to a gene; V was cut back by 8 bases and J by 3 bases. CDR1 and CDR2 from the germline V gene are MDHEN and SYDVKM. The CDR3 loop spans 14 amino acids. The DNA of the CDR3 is TGTGCCAGCCGGGGGACTAGCGGGAACTACGAGCAGTACTTC. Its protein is CASRGTSGNYEQYF. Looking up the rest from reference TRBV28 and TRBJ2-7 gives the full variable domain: DVKVTQSSRYLVKRTGEKVFLECVQDMDHENMFWYRQDPGLGLRLIYFSYDVKMKEKGDIPEGYSVSREKKERFSLILESASTNQTSMYLCASRGTSGNYEQYFGPGTRLTVT.

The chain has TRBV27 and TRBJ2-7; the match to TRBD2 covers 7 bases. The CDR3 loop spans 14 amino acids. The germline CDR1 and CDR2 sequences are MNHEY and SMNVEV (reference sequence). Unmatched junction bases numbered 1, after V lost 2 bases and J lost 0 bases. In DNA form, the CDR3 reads TGTGCCAGCAGTTTAAGCGGGATCTCCTACGAGCAGTACTTC. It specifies CASSLSGISYEQYF.

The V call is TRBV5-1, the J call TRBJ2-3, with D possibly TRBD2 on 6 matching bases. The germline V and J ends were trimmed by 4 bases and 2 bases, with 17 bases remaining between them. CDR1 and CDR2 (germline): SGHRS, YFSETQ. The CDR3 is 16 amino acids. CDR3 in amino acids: CASSTGLRGLTDTQYF. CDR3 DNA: TGCGCCAGCAGCACGGGACTCCGAGGGCTCACAGATACGCAGTATTTT.

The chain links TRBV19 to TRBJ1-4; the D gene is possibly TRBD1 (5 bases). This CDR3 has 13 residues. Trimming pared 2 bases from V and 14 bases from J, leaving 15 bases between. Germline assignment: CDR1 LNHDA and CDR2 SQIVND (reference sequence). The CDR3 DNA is TGTGCCAGTAGTATATCCGGACACTCCAACCTGTTTTTT. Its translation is CASSISGHSNLFF.

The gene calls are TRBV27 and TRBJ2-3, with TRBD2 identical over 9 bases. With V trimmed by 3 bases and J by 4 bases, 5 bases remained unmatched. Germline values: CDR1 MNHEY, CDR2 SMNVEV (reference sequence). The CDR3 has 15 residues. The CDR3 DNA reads TGTGCCAGCAGTTTGTCAGCGGGAGGCCCAGATACGCAGTATTTT. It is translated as CASSLSAGGPDTQYF.

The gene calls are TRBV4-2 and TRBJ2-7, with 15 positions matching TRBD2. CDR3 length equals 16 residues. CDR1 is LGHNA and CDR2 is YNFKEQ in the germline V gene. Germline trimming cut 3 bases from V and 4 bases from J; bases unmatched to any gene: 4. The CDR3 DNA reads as TGTGCCAGCAGCCATGAGGGACTAGCGGGAGGTTACGAGCAGTACTTC. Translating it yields CASSHEGLAGGYEQYF.

The chain's CDR3 is CASSSQAGTSNEQFF. DNA for the CDR3: TGCGCCAGCAGCTCGCAAGCCGGGACTAGCAATGAGCAGTTCTTC. The chain links TRBV5-1 to TRBJ2-1, with 8 bases lining up with TRBD2. CDR3 length equals 15 residues. V lost 3 bases to trimming and J lost 6 bases; unmatched junction nucleotides: 8. CDR1 SGHRS and CDR2 YFSETQ come from the germline V gene.

The CDR3 loop reads CAWSHLSGETQYF. The CDR3 DNA follows: TGTGCCTGGAGTCATCTAAGCGGGGAGACCCAGTACTTC. V gene TRBV30 combines with J gene TRBJ2-5; maybe TRBD2 (6 bases). Trimming shortened V by 2 bases and J by 5 bases, and 12 bases separated the two germline ends. Germline V gene sequence: CDR1 GTSNPN, CDR2 SVGIG (reference sequence). The CDR3 is made up of 13 amino acids.

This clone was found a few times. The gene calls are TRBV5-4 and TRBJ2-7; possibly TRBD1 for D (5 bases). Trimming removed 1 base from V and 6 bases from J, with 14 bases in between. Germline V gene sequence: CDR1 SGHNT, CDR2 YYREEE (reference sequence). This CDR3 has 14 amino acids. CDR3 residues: CASSLKGIRGEQYF. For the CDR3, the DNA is TGTGCCAGCAGCTTGAAAGGGATAAGGGGCGAGCAGTACTTC.

CDR3 bases: TGTGCCAGCAGCCCCGGGGGTTTGAACACTGAAGCTTTCTTT. This sequence encodes CASSPGGLNTEAFF. The rearrangement uses TRBV7-3 and TRBJ1-1; possibly TRBD1 for D (5 bases). V gave up 5 bases and J gave up 0 bases, with 10 bases separating them. Germline lookup yields CDR1 SGHTA and CDR2 FQGTGA. This CDR3 spans 14 amino acids.